This passage covers 5 T cell receptor beta chains from one sample sequenced in a study of radiation and T cells in renal cell carcinoma. Treatment meaning: treatment-naive control, cytoreductive nephrectomy. Produced via immunoSEQ multiplex PCR; TCRdb's table is partial and in-frame only. Among some 14,000 clones listed, 55% to 60% were seen once. This sample comprised tumor tissue, obtained from a patient whose treatment was nephrectomy without radiotherapy. These receptor sequences come from a man in his fifties or sixties with renal cell carcinoma.

The chain employs TRBV4-3 and TRBJ2-7; D is unresolved. There are 16 residues in the CDR3. CDR1 is LGHNA, CDR2 YSLEER, per germline. With 0 bases removed from V and 0 bases from J, the gap between germline ends came to 12 bases. The CDR3 loop reads CASSQDLNGNSYEQYF. In DNA, the CDR3 is TGCGCCAGCAGCCAAGATTTAAACGGTAACTCCTACGAGCAGTACTTC.

This clone is classed as medium-sized. The rearrangement joins TRBV11-2 to TRBJ2-5; 11 bases fit TRBD2. CDR3 size: 17 residues. Per germline, CDR1 SGHAT and CDR2 FQNNGV. V shed 4 bases, J shed 5 bases, and the junction held 12 bases outside the gene matches. The CDR3 DNA reads as TGTGCCAGCAGCTCGAGAGGTCTAGCGGGAGGACAGGAGACCCAGTACTTC. Amino acid sequence: CASSSRGLAGGQETQYF.

The chain has TRBV4-1 and TRBJ2-7; D gene uncertain. Trimming shortened V by 4 bases and J by 3 bases, and 10 bases separated the two germline ends. The CDR3 extends over 13 amino acids. Looked up from germline, CDR1 is MGHRA and CDR2 is YSYEKL. CDR3 bases: TGCGCCAGCAGCCTTCGACTGAGCTACGAGCAGTACTTC. Translated: CASSLRLSYEQYF.

This clone showed up just a few times. A read error may account for a junction end that differs from germline. The genes are TRBV7-7 and TRBJ2-5, with 8 bases lining up with TRBD1. Germline CDR1 is SSHAT and CDR2 is FNYEAQ (reference sequence). The CDR3 totals 14 residues. The CDR3 sequence: CASSFGDRSETQYF. In DNA, the CDR3 is TGTGCTAGCAGCTTTGGGGACAGGAGTGAGACCCAGTACTTC.

This chain joins TRBV4-1 and TRBJ1-3; D not resolved. Trimming pared 4 bases from V and 3 bases from J, leaving 10 bases between. This CDR3 spans 14 amino acids. CDR1 is MGHRA and CDR2 is YSYEKL in the germline V gene. The CDR3 protein is CASSPPPGGNTIYF. The CDR3 DNA follows: TGCGCCAGCAGCCCACCCCCGGGTGGAAACACCATATATTTT.